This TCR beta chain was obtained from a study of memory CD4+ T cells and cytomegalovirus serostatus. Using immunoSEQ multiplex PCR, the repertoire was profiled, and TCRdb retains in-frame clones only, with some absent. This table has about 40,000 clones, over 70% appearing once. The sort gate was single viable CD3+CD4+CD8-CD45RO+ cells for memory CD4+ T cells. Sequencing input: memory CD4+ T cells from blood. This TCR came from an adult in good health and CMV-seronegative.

CDR3 residues: CASSRGGEAFF. The CDR3 region has the DNA TGCGCCAGCAGCCGAGGGGGGGAAGCTTTCTTT. This chain uses TRBV4-1 with TRBJ1-1, with a weak D call TRBD1 (6 bases). V shed 4 bases and J shed 8 bases, with 8 bases lying between them. From germline, CDR1 is MGHRA and CDR2 YSYEKL. The CDR3 consists of 11 residues.